This T cell receptor (beta chain) was retrieved from a study of T cells in Graves' hyperthyroidism and ophthalmopathy. Study-wide results and limits: Ophthalmopathy was told apart from stable hyperthyroidism by a 13 V-J model.

Criteria for exclusion of patients were uncontrolled infection, other autoimmune disease, pregnancy or lactation. Germline V gives CDR1 SEHNR, CDR2 FQNEAQ (reference sequence). V was shortened by 2 bases and J by 3 bases, with 13 bases between the two germline ends. The CDR3 runs 15 residues. This clonotype was recorded a few times. Its antigen is not identified. From RNA transcripts, TCR beta CDR3 regions were amplified. Primed by the HTBI set, a first-round RT-PCR was run on the TCR CDR3. TCRdb used MiXCR to reprocess the multiplex PCR reads, holding one entry per CDR3 protein. This table holds about 560,000 distinct CDR3 sequences, about 43% found once.

The sequenced material came from peripheral blood or thyroid tissue (not recorded which). This receptor was taken from a woman between 18 and 29 years old with Graves' hyperthyroidism. V and J are TRBV7-9 and TRBJ1-2; a possible D gene is TRBD1 (6 bases). CDR3 sequence: CASSLTRGSYYGYTF. CDR3 bases: TGTGCCAGCAGCTTAACCAGGGGCTCCTACTATGGCTACACCTTC.